The present T cell receptor (beta chain) was sequenced within a study of T cell responses to AZD1222 COVID-19 vaccine. Across the study: Researchers grouped second doses given at about 4 or about 12 weeks into one pool. Notes on the study in general: Vaccination with two AZD1222 doses was followed by a rise in Spike-specific TCR breadth and depth. There were repertoire samples only from the period after the peak T cell response. Spike regions recognized by vaccine-associated CD4 TCRs spanned the protein, led by 160-218 and 743-854.

Turning to this clone: Its antigen remains unknown.

CDR3 length equals 14 residues. The germline CDR1 and CDR2 sequences are LNHDA and SQIVND (reference sequence). Trimming removed 5 bases from V and 2 bases from J; junction bases left unmatched: 3. TCRdb keeps only in-frame clones here, not all; method: immunoSEQ multiplex PCR. Here the sample spans 100,000 to 140,000 clones, approximately 90% being singletons. The TCR comes from an adult in good health. The sample here was peripheral blood, taken on day 0 of AZD1222 vaccination. This chain links TRBV19 with TRBJ2-1; 7 bases align to TRBD2. This chain's CDR3 is CASSGGDAYNEQFF. The CDR3 DNA reads TGTGCCAGTAGTGGGGGGGATGCCTACAATGAGCAGTTCTTC.